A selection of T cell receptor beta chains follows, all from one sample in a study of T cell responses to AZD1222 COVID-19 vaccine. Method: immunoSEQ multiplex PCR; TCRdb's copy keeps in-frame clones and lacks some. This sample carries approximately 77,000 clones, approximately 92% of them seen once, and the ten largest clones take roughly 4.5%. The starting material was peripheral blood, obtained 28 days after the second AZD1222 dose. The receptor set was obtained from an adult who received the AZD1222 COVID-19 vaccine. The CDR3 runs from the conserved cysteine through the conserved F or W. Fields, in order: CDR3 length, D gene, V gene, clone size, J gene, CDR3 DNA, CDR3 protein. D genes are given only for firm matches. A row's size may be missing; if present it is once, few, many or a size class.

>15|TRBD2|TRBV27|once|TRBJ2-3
TGTGCCAGCAGTTCACTAGCGGGAAGGACAGATACGCAGTATTTT
CASSSLAGRTDTQYF
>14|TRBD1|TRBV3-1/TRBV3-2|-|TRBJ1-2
TGTGCCAGCAGCCGGGAGGGACAGCTCTATGGCTACACCTTC
CASSREGQLYGYTF
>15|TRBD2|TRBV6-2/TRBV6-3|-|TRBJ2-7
TGTGCCAGCAGTTACGCGGCTAGCGGGGCGAGGGAGCAGTACTTC
CASSYAASGAREQYF
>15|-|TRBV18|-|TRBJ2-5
TGTGCCAGCTCACCACCCCAGGACGAGATGGAGACCCAGTACTTC
CASSPPQDEMETQYF
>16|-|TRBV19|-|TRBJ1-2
TGTGCCAGTAGTCCAACCCTGCACGGAGCTAACTATGGCTACACCTTC
CASSPTLHGANYGYTF
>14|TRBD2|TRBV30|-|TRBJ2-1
TGTGCCTGGAGGGGAAGCGGGAGGGCCTTTGAGCAGTTCTTC
CAWRGSGRAFEQFF
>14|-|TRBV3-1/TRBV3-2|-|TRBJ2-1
TGTGCCAGCAGGGCCGTGGGGAGCGACAATGAGCAGTTCTTC
CASRAVGSDNEQFF
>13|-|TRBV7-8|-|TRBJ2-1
TGTGCCAGCAGCTTGACTTGGTTTAGAGAGCAGTTCTTC
CASSLTWFREQFF
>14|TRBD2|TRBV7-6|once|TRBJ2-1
TGTGCCAGCAGCCCCGCTAGCGGGAGGGCTGAGCAGTTCTTC
CASSPASGRAEQFF
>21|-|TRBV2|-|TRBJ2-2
TGTGCCAGCAGTGCTCAAGAAAGACTAACCCGGGACCAAGACCTTGCCGGGGAGCTGTTTTTT
CASSAQERLTRDQDLAGELFF
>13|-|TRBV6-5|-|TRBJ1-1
TGTGCCAGCAGTTACGCAGGGAACACTGAAGCTTTCTTT
CASSYAGNTEAFF
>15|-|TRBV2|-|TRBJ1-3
TGTGCCAGCAGTGAGTCATGGTCCTCTGGAAACACCATATATTTT
CASSESWSSGNTIYF